This TCR beta chain was found in a study of T cell responses to AZD1222 COVID-19 vaccine. Study-wide findings and caveats: Just a handful of AZD1222 recipients were seropositive at baseline.

V gave up 2 bases and J gave up 3 bases, with 18 bases separating them. CDR1 SGHNT and CDR2 YYREEE come from the germline V gene (reference sequence). CDR3 length: 16 residues. This table comes from immunoSEQ multiplex PCR, and its TCRdb copy is limited to in-frame clones, with some not included. Here the sample spans roughly 53,000 clones, about 85% being singletons. Of note for this clone: Its cognate antigen is unknown.

The source material was peripheral blood, sampled on day 0 of MenACWY control vaccination. The chain recombines TRBV5-4 with TRBJ2-7; maybe TRBD2 (6 bases). This TCR was sampled from an adult in good health. In DNA, the CDR3 is TGTGCCAGCAGCTTCATTTCCGGGAGAGAGCGCTACGAGCAGTACTTC. As protein: CASSFISGRERYEQYF.